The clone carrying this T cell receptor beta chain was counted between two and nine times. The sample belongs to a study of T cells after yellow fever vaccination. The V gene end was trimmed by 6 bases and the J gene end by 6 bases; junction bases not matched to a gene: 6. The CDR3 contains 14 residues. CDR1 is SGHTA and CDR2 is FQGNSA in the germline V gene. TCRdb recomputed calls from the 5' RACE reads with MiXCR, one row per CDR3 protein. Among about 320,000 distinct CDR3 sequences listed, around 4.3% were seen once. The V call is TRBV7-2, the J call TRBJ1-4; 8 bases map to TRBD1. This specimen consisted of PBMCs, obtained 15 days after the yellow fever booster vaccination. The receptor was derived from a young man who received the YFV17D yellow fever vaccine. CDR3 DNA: TGTGCCAGCAGACCGACAGGGGTTCATGAAAAACTGTTTTTT. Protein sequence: CASRPTGVHEKLFF.